These T cell receptor beta chains were read from a single sample in a study of blood T cell repertoires in COVID-19. Only in-frame clones appear in the TCRdb table, and some are missing; sequencing was by immunoSEQ multiplex PCR. Of tens of thousands of clones in the sample, about 88% were seen once. Sequencing was done on a sample of peripheral blood. The receptors here all came from an older man with active COVID-19. The CDR3 runs from the conserved cysteine through the conserved F or W. Fields, in order: D gene, J gene, clone size, V gene, CDR3 protein, CDR3 DNA. The D gene is left open where the match is weak. Some rows have no size entry. The others give once, few or many, or a class for an expanded clone.

d_call: TRBD1; j_call: TRBJ2-3; clone_size: -; v_call: TRBV20-1; cdr3_aa: CSAHRGAPQYF; cdr3_nt: TGCAGTGCCCACAGGGGAGCGCCCCAGTATTTT
d_call: -; j_call: TRBJ1-4; clone_size: -; v_call: TRBV7-3; cdr3_aa: CASSLGARRDEKLFF; cdr3_nt: TGTGCCAGCAGCTTAGGTGCCAGGCGGGATGAAAAACTGTTTTTT
d_call: TRBD1; j_call: TRBJ2-7; clone_size: -; v_call: TRBV6-5; cdr3_aa: CASSPRGRSEQYF; cdr3_nt: TGTGCCAGCAGCCCCAGGGGGAGAAGCGAGCAGTACTTC
d_call: -; j_call: TRBJ1-2; clone_size: few; v_call: TRBV5-4; cdr3_aa: CASRPSRGGYTF; cdr3_nt: TGTGCCAGCAGACCCAGCCGGGGTGGCTACACCTTC
d_call: TRBD2; j_call: TRBJ2-7; clone_size: -; v_call: TRBV19; cdr3_aa: CASRGGLAGSYEQYF; cdr3_nt: TGTGCCAGTAGAGGGGGACTAGCGGGCTCCTACGAGCAGTACTTC
d_call: TRBD1; j_call: TRBJ1-1; clone_size: -; v_call: TRBV18; cdr3_aa: CASSNRGDTEAFF; cdr3_nt: TGTGCCAGCTCAAACAGGGGGGACACTGAAGCTTTCTTT
d_call: TRBD1; j_call: TRBJ2-7; clone_size: -; v_call: TRBV16; cdr3_aa: CASSHDRAYEQYF; cdr3_nt: TGTGCCAGCAGCCACGACAGGGCCTACGAGCAGTACTTC
d_call: TRBD2; j_call: TRBJ2-4; clone_size: -; v_call: TRBV30; cdr3_aa: CAWSLAGEGNIQYF; cdr3_nt: TGTGCCTGGAGCCTAGCGGGAGAAGGAAACATTCAGTACTTC
d_call: TRBD2; j_call: TRBJ2-7; clone_size: -; v_call: TRBV12-3/TRBV12-4; cdr3_aa: CASTGGAYEQYF; cdr3_nt: TGTGCCAGCACCGGGGGGGCTTACGAGCAGTACTTC
d_call: TRBD2; j_call: TRBJ2-3; clone_size: -; v_call: TRBV19; cdr3_aa: CASSMSGGPGTQYF; cdr3_nt: TGTGCCAGTAGTATGTCGGGAGGGCCAGGTACGCAGTATTTT
d_call: -; j_call: TRBJ1-1; clone_size: -; v_call: TRBV5-6; cdr3_aa: CASSLFRAEAFF; cdr3_nt: TGTGCCAGCAGCTTGTTCAGGGCTGAAGCTTTCTTT
d_call: TRBD2; j_call: TRBJ2-2; clone_size: -; v_call: TRBV6-4; cdr3_aa: CASRGTSNTGELFF; cdr3_nt: TGTGCCAGCCGCGGGACTAGTAACACCGGGGAGCTGTTTTTT
d_call: TRBD1; j_call: TRBJ2-7; clone_size: -; v_call: TRBV5-1; cdr3_aa: CASSFAPGTGSYEQYF; cdr3_nt: TGCGCCAGCAGCTTTGCCCCCGGGACAGGGTCCTACGAGCAGTACTTC
d_call: -; j_call: TRBJ1-2; clone_size: -; v_call: TRBV5-1; cdr3_aa: CASSLGDTPYEGYTF; cdr3_nt: TGCGCCAGCAGCTTGGGGGACACTCCTTACGAGGGCTACACCTTC
d_call: TRBD1; j_call: TRBJ1-5; clone_size: few; v_call: TRBV28; cdr3_aa: CASRGTGMGSGNQPQHF; cdr3_nt: TGTGCCAGCAGAGGGACAGGGATGGGGTCGGGCAATCAGCCCCAGCATTTT
d_call: -; j_call: TRBJ1-4; clone_size: -; v_call: TRBV28; cdr3_aa: CASRPSGTRNEKLFF; cdr3_nt: TGTGCCAGCAGGCCGAGCGGGACTAGGAATGAAAAACTGTTTTTT
d_call: -; j_call: TRBJ1-1; clone_size: -; v_call: TRBV5-4; cdr3_aa: CASSRRGTNTEAFF; cdr3_nt: TGTGCCAGCAGCCGCCGGGGGACTAACACTGAAGCTTTCTTT
d_call: -; j_call: TRBJ1-6; clone_size: -; v_call: TRBV30; cdr3_aa: CAWSPGRLYNSPLHF; cdr3_nt: TGTGCCTGGAGCCCGGGGAGACTCTATAATTCACCCCTCCACTTT
d_call: -; j_call: TRBJ1-1; clone_size: -; v_call: TRBV3-1/TRBV3-2; cdr3_aa: CASSRSGLPNTEAFF; cdr3_nt: TGTGCCAGCAGCCGGTCGGGACTCCCGAACACTGAAGCTTTCTTT
d_call: TRBD2; j_call: TRBJ2-3; clone_size: -; v_call: TRBV28; cdr3_aa: CASSPGGAPFGDTQYF; cdr3_nt: TGTGCCAGCAGCCCCGGGGGGGCCCCCTTTGGTGATACGCAGTATTTT
d_call: TRBD1; j_call: TRBJ1-2; clone_size: -; v_call: TRBV7-6; cdr3_aa: CASSLETGDGYGYTF; cdr3_nt: TGTGCCAGCAGCTTAGAGACAGGGGACGGCTATGGCTACACCTTC
d_call: -; j_call: TRBJ1-1; clone_size: once; v_call: TRBV21-1; cdr3_aa: CASSKWGGGLTEAFF; cdr3_nt: TGTGCCAGCAGCAAATGGGGGGGAGGATTGACTGAAGCTTTCTTT
d_call: TRBD2; j_call: TRBJ2-7; clone_size: -; v_call: TRBV19; cdr3_aa: CASRLAGGSYEQYF; cdr3_nt: TGTGCCAGCAGACTAGCGGGAGGCTCCTACGAGCAGTACTTC
d_call: TRBD1; j_call: TRBJ2-2; clone_size: -; v_call: TRBV7-2; cdr3_aa: CASSQDRADTGELFF; cdr3_nt: TGTGCCAGCAGCCAGGACAGGGCGGACACCGGGGAGCTGTTTTTT
d_call: TRBD2; j_call: TRBJ2-2; clone_size: -; v_call: TRBV3-1/TRBV3-2; cdr3_aa: CASSQRGGQNTGELFF; cdr3_nt: TGTGCCAGCAGCCAACGGGGGGGCCAGAACACCGGGGAGCTGTTTTTT
d_call: TRBD2; j_call: TRBJ2-1; clone_size: -; v_call: TRBV10-3; cdr3_aa: CAIKGTSGSEQFF; cdr3_nt: TGTGCCATCAAGGGGACTAGCGGGTCCGAGCAGTTCTTC
d_call: -; j_call: TRBJ2-5; clone_size: -; v_call: TRBV7-2; cdr3_aa: CASSPRSGASADKETQYF; cdr3_nt: TGTGCCAGCAGCCCCCGTTCGGGTGCTTCGGCGGACAAAGAGACCCAGTACTTC
d_call: TRBD2; j_call: TRBJ2-5; clone_size: -; v_call: TRBV5-4; cdr3_aa: CASSPGGRKETQYF; cdr3_nt: TGTGCCAGCAGCCCGGGGGGACGTAAAGAGACCCAGTACTTC
d_call: -; j_call: TRBJ2-4; clone_size: -; v_call: TRBV28; cdr3_aa: CASSHPPGYVQYF; cdr3_nt: TGTGCCAGCAGTCACCCCCCGGGGTACGTTCAGTACTTC
d_call: TRBD2; j_call: TRBJ2-1; clone_size: -; v_call: TRBV3-1/TRBV3-2; cdr3_aa: CASSPVAGGGANEQFF; cdr3_nt: TGTGCCAGCAGTCCCGTAGCGGGAGGTGGGGCCAATGAGCAGTTCTTC
d_call: TRBD2; j_call: TRBJ2-7; clone_size: once; v_call: TRBV7-9; cdr3_aa: CASSSPSGPYEQYF; cdr3_nt: TGTGCCAGCAGCTCCCCTAGCGGGCCCTACGAGCAGTACTTC